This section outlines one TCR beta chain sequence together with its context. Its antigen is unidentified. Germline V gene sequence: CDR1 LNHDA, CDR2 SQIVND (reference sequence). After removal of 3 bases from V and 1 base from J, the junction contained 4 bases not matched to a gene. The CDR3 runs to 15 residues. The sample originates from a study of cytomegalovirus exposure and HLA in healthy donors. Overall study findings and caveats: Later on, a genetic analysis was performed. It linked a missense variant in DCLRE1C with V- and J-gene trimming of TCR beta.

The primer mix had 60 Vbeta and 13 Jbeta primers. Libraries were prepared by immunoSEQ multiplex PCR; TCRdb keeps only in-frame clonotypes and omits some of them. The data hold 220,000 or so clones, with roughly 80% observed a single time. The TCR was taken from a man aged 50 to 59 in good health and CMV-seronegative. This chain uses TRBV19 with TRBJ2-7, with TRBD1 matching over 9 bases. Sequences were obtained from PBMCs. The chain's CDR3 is CASSIGGTGSYEQYF. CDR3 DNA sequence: TGTGCCAGTAGTATCGGAGGGACAGGGTCCTACGAGCAGTACTTC.